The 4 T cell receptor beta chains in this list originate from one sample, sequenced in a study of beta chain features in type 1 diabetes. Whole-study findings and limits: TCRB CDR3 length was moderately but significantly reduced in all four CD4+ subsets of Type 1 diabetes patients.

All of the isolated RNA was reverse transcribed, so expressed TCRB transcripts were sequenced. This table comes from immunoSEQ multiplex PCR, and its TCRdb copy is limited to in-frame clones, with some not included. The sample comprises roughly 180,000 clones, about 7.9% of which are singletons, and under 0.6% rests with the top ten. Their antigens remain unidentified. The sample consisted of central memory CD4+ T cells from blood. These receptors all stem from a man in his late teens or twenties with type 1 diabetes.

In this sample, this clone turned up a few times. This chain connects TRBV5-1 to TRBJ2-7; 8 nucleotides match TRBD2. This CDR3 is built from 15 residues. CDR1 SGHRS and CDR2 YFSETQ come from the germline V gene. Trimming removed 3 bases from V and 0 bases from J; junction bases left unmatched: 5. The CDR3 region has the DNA TGCGCCAGCAGCTCGAGCGGGGGAGCCTCCTACGAGCAGTACTTC. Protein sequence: CASSSSGGASYEQYF.

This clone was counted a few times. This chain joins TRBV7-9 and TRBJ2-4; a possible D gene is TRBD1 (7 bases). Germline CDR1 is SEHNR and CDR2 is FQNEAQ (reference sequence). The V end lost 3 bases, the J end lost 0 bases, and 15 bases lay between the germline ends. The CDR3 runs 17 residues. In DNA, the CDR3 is TGTGCCAGCAGCTTCATGCAGGGGGGACTAGCCAAAAACATTCAGTACTTC. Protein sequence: CASSFMQGGLAKNIQYF.

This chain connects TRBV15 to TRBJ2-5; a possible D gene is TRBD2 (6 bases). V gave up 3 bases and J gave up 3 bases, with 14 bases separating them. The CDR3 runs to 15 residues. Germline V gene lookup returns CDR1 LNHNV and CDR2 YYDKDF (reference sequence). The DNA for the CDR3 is TGTGCCACCAGCAGGGGGTCCGGGGGTAAAGAGACCCAGTACTTC. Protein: CATSRGSGGKETQYF.

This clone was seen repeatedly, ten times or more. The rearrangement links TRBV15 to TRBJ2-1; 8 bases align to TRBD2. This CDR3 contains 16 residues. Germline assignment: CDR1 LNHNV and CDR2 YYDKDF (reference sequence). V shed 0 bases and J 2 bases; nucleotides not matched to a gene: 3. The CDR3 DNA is TGTGCCACCAGCAGAGATGGTAGCGGGACCTACAATGAGCAGTTCTTC. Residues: CATSRDGSGTYNEQFF.